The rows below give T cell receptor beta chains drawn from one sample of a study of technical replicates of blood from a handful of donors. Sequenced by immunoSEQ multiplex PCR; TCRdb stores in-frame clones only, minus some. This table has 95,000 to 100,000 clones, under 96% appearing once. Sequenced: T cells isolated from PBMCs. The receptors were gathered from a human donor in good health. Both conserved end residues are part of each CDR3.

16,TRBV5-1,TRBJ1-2,CASSEGQGKSSYGYTF
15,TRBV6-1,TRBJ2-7,CASSAGREWVGEQYF
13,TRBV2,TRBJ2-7,CASSTGERYEQYF
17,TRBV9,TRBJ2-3,CASSVGRGGNVADTQYF
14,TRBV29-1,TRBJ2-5,CSVENRAAGQTQYF
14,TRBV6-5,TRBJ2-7,CASSYIPLANEQYF
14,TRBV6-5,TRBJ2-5,CASSQADGQETQYF
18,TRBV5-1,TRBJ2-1,CASSLGPTSGGEYNEQFF
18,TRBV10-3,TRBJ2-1,CAISESATSAPSYNEQFF
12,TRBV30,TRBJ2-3,CAGRDYTDTQYF
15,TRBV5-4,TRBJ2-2,CASRAGGIGTGELFF
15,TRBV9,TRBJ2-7,CASRFGAGGAYEQYF
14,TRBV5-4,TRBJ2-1,CASSLTHSYDEQFF
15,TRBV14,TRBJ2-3,CASSQDSPHWATQYF
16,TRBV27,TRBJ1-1,CASRYRVLGKNTEAFF
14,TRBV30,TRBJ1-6,CAGTSSSYNSPLHF
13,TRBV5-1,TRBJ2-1,CASSLNRANEQFF
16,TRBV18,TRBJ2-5,CASSLETSGRGETQYF
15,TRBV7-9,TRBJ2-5,CASSYDGMMRGTQYF
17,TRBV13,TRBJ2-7,CASSPGREGRDFGVQYF
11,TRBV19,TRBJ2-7,CASGDFYEQYF
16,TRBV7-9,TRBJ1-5,CASSSSTGLSNQPQHF
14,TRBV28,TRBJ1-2,CASSFLVRQGGYTF
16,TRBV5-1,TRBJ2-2,CASSLDWERDTGELFF
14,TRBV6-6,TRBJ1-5,CASSQRQGVQPQHF
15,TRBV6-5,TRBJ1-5,CASSYSGFGNQPQHF
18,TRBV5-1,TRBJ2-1,CASSLALAGATLNNEQFF
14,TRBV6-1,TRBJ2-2,CASSLYRNTGELFF
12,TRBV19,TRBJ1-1,CASSDRGAEAFF
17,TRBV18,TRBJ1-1,CASSPLGTGAMNTEAFF
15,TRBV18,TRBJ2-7,CASSPAAGDSYEQYF
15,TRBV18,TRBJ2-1,CASSPPVGRYNEQFF
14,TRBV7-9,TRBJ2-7,CASSLGAGGFEQYF
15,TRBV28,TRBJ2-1,CASNLMGTSIHEQFF
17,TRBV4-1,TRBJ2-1,CASSQDNHVNLAMRQFF
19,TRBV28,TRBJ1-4,CASSVGGTSRQGVDEKLFF
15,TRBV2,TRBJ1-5,CASSERDSQVGAQHF
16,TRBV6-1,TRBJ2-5,CASSDQVGPGGETQYF
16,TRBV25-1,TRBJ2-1,CASSESYGSSYNEQFF
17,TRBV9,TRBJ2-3,CASSSSGTSEGTDTQYF
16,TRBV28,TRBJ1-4,CASSLQSGTYNEKLFF
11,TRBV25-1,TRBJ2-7,CASSSSYEQYF
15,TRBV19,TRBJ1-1,CASSRPGWGDTEAFF
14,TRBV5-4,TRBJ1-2,CASSLDRGSYGYTF
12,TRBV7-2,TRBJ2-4,CASSSTSGNQYF
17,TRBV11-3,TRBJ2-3,CASSLESGGRGADTQYF
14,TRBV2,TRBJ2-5,CASSGRGGDGTQYF
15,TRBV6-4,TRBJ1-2,CASSPREGQNYGYTF
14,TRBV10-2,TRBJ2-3,CASSTPTSTDTQYF
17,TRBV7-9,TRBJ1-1,CASSLPTGLGVWTEAFF
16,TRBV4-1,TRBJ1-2,CASRGGDQGLLDGYTF
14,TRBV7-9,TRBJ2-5,CASSLVAGVETQYF
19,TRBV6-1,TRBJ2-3,CASSEVMGLAGAYTDTQYF